This is a list of T cell receptor beta chains from one sample in a study of technical replicates of blood from a handful of donors. Profiled with immunoSEQ multiplex PCR; TCRdb holds only in-frame clones, not every one. The repertoire holds nearly 80,000 clones, with more than 85% as singletons. Sequenced input: T cells isolated from PBMCs. These receptors were collected from a human donor in good health. Both conserved end residues are part of each CDR3. The D gene is left open where the match is weak. The listing skips clone size in some rows; elsewhere it reads once, few, many or a size class.

clone_size: -; d_call: -; j_call: TRBJ2-7; v_call: TRBV7-2; cdr3_nt: TGTGCCACAAAAAAAGTGACAAGCTACGAGCAGTACTTC; cdr3_aa: CATKKVTSYEQYF
clone_size: -; d_call: -; j_call: TRBJ2-1; v_call: TRBV29-1; cdr3_nt: TGCAGCGTTAGATCAGGGGATGAGCAGTTCTTC; cdr3_aa: CSVRSGDEQFF
clone_size: -; d_call: -; j_call: TRBJ1-3; v_call: TRBV5-6; cdr3_nt: TGTGCCAGCAGCTCAGGGCCTGGAAACACCATATATTTT; cdr3_aa: CASSSGPGNTIYF
clone_size: -; d_call: TRBD2; j_call: TRBJ2-7; v_call: TRBV18; cdr3_nt: TGTGCCAGCTCAGCCACTAGCGGGGTCGGCACCTCCTACGAGCAGTACTTC; cdr3_aa: CASSATSGVGTSYEQYF
clone_size: -; d_call: -; j_call: TRBJ2-7; v_call: TRBV27; cdr3_nt: TGTGCCAGCAGCCCCGCCGGACTCCCTAATGTGGAGCAGTACTTC; cdr3_aa: CASSPAGLPNVEQYF
clone_size: -; d_call: -; j_call: TRBJ2-7; v_call: TRBV4-1; cdr3_nt: TGCGCCAGCAGCTTAAGACCTACAGGTATTACCTACGAGCAGTACTTC; cdr3_aa: CASSLRPTGITYEQYF
clone_size: few; d_call: -; j_call: TRBJ1-1; v_call: TRBV5-1; cdr3_nt: TGCGCCAGCAGCTTGGAGTGGCAGGGAAACACTGAAGCTTTCTTT; cdr3_aa: CASSLEWQGNTEAFF
clone_size: -; d_call: TRBD2; j_call: TRBJ2-3; v_call: TRBV18; cdr3_nt: TGTGCCAGCTCGCCGACTAGCGATACGCAGTATTTT; cdr3_aa: CASSPTSDTQYF
clone_size: -; d_call: -; j_call: TRBJ2-3; v_call: TRBV2; cdr3_nt: TGTGCCAGCAGCCTGGCTAGCGGCACAGATACGCAGTATTTT; cdr3_aa: CASSLASGTDTQYF
clone_size: -; d_call: -; j_call: TRBJ2-2; v_call: TRBV27; cdr3_nt: TGTGCCAGCAGTGATATTGGACGGAACGGGGGTAACACCGGGGAGCTGTTTTTT; cdr3_aa: CASSDIGRNGGNTGELFF
clone_size: -; d_call: -; j_call: TRBJ1-5; v_call: TRBV4-3; cdr3_nt: TGCGCCAGCAGCCAAGAGGGCTCTAGCAATCAGCCCCAGCATTTT; cdr3_aa: CASSQEGSSNQPQHF
clone_size: few; d_call: TRBD2; j_call: TRBJ2-1; v_call: TRBV5-6; cdr3_nt: TGTGCCAGCAGCTTGTCAGCGGGAGGACCGTTCTTC; cdr3_aa: CASSLSAGGPFF
clone_size: -; d_call: -; j_call: TRBJ1-1; v_call: TRBV19; cdr3_nt: TGTGCCAGTAACCCCCCAGGGAACACTGAAGCTTTCTTT; cdr3_aa: CASNPPGNTEAFF
clone_size: -; d_call: TRBD1; j_call: TRBJ2-6; v_call: TRBV10-2; cdr3_nt: TGCGCCAGCTCTACCGGGACAGGCGCTGTTGGGGCCAACGTCCTGACTTTC; cdr3_aa: CASSTGTGAVGANVLTF
clone_size: -; d_call: -; j_call: TRBJ1-2; v_call: TRBV11-2; cdr3_nt: TGTGCCAGCAGCTTAGATAGTGCGGCAGGGTCTAATGGCTACACCTTC; cdr3_aa: CASSLDSAAGSNGYTF